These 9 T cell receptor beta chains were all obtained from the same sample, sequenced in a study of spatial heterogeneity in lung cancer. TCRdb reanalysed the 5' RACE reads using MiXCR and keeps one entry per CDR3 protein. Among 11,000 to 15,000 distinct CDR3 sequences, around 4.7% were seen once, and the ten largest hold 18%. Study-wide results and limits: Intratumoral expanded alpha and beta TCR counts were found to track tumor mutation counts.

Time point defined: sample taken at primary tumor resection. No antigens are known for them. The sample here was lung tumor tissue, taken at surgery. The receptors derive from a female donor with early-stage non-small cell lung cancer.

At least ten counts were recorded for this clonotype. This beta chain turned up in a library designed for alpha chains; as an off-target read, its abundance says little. CDR3: CASSYIQGGAEAFF. The CDR3 bases are TGTGCCAGCAGTTATATACAGGGAGGTGCTGAAGCTTTCTTT. J is TRBJ1-1 and V is TRBV7-9; tentatively, D is TRBD1 (6 bases). Per germline, CDR1 SEHNR and CDR2 FQNEAQ (reference sequence). Trimming shortened V by 6 bases and J by 6 bases, and 17 bases separated the two germline ends. The CDR3 covers 14 residues.

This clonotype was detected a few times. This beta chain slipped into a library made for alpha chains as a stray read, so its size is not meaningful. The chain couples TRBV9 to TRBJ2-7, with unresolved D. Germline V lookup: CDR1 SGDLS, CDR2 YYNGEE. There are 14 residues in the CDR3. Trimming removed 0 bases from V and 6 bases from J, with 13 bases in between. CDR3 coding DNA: TGTGCCAGCAGCGTAGCGAGTGGGGTTGGCGAGCAGTACTTC. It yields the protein CASSVASGVGEQYF.

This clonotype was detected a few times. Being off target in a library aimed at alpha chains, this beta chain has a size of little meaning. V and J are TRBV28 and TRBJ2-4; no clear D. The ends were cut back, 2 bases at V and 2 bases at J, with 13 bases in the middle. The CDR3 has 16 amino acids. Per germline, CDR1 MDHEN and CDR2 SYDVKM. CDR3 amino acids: CASSLNQPGTKNIQYF. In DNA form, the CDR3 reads TGTGCCAGCAGTTTAAACCAACCTGGGACCAAAAACATTCAGTACTTC. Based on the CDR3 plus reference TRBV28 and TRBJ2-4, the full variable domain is DVKVTQSSRYLVKRTGEKVFLECVQDMDHENMFWYRQDPGLGLRLIYFSYDVKMKEKGDIPEGYSVSREKKERFSLILESASTNQTSMYLCASSLNQPGTKNIQYFGAGTRLSVL.

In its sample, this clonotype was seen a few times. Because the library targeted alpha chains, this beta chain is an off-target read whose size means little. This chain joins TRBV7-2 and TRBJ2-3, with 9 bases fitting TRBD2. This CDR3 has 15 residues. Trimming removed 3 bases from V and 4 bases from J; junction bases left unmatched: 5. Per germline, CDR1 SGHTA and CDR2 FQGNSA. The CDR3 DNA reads TGTGCCAGCAGCTTGAGAAGCGGGGGGTCAGATACGCAGTATTTT. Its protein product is CASSLRSGGSDTQYF.

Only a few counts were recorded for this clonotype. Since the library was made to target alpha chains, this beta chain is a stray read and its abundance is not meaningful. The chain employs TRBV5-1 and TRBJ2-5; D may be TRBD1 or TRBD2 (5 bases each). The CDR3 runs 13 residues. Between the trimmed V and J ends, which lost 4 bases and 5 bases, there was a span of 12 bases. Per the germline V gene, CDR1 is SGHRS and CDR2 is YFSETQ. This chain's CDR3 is CASSKGTSETQYF. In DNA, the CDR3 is TGCGCCAGCAGCAAAGGGACCTCGGAGACCCAGTACTTC.

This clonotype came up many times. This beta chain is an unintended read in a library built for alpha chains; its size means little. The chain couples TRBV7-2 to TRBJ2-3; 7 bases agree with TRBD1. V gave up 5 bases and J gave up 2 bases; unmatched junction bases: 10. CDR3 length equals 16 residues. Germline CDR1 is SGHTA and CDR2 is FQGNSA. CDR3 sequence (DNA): TGTGCCAGCAGCCCGGGGACAGTAAGAACCACAGATACGCAGTATTTT. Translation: CASSPGTVRTTDTQYF.

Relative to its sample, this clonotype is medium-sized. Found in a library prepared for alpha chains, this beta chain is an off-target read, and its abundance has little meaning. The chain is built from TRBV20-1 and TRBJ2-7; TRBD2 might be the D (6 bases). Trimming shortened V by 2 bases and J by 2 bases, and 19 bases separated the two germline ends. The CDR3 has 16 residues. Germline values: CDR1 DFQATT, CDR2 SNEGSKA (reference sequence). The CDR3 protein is CSARRDSQVSPYEQYF. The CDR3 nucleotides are TGCAGTGCTAGACGGGACTCCCAAGTAAGCCCCTACGAGCAGTACTTC.

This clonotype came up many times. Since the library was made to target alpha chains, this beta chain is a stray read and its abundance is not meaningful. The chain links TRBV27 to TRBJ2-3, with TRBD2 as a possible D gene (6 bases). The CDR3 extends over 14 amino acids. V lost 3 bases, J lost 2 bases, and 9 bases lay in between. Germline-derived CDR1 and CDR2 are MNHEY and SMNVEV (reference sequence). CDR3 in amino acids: CASSFGSYTDTQYF. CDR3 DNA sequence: TGTGCCAGCAGTTTCGGGAGCTACACAGATACGCAGTATTTT.

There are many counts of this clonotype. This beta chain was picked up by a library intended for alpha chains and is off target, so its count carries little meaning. The CDR3 DNA follows: TGTGCCAGCACTCCACAGGGAATACGGACTGAAGCTTTCTTT. Protein: CASTPQGIRTEAFF. The chain links TRBV12-3 or TRBV12-4 to TRBJ1-1, with D possibly being TRBD1 (6 bases). V was cut by 7 bases and J by 5 bases, with 17 bases left in between. The CDR3 sequence is 14 residues long.